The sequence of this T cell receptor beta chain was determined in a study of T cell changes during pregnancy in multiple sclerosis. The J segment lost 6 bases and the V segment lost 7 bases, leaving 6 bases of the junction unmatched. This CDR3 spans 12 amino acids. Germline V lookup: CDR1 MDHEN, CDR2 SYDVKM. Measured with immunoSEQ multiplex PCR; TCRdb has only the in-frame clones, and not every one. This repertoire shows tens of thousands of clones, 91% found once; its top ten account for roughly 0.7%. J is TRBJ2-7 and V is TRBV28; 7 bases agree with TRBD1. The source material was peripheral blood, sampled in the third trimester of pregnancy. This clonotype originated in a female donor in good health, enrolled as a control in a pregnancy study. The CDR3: CASTTTGFEQYF. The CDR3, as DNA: TGTGCCAGCACCACGACAGGGTTCGAGCAGTACTTC.